Listed below are T cell receptor beta chains from one sample, sequenced in a study of chemoradiotherapy in HPV16-positive cancers. Assay used: immunoSEQ multiplex PCR; TCRdb lists only in-frame clones, some missing. The table lists a few thousand clones, around 77% of them singletons. The sample consisted of tumor tissue, taken from a patient who underwent chemoradiotherapy. Receptor source: a human donor with HPV-associated anogenital cancer. Both conserved end residues are part of each CDR3. A D gene is named only where the DNA matches it firmly.

TRBV13	TRBD1	TRBJ1-5	CASSDSGGGTQHF
TRBV19	TRBD2	TRBJ2-1	CATQREGRYNEQFF
TRBV23-1	NA	TRBJ1-2	CASSQSPRRGFDYGYTF
TRBV28	TRBD1	TRBJ1-5	CASRWDRGQLPQHF
TRBV2	TRBD1	TRBJ2-7	CASSGGTGVAYEQYF
TRBV5-5	NA	TRBJ2-3	CASSLDDTQYF
TRBV14	NA	TRBJ2-2	CASSQLIRSLDNTGELFF
TRBV25-1	NA	TRBJ1-6	CASSEPTASSYNSPLHF
TRBV5-5	NA	TRBJ2-7	CASSPDGGGVEQYF
TRBV2	NA	TRBJ2-7	CASKDGRNEQYF
TRBV18	NA	TRBJ2-2	CASSPVMGRRNTGELFF
TRBV30	NA	TRBJ2-3	CAFFPGTSDTQYF